The source of this T cell receptor (beta chain) is a study of T cells after yellow fever vaccination. There are a few counts of this clonotype. TCRdb reanalysed the 5' RACE reads using MiXCR and keeps one entry per CDR3 protein. The repertoire holds 95,000 to 100,000 distinct CDR3 sequences, with about 5.8% as singletons. J gave up 5 bases and V 4 bases, and 14 bases lay outside the gene matches. Germline CDR1 SGHKS, CDR2 YYEKEE (reference sequence). The CDR3 runs to 17 residues. This chain links TRBV5-5 with TRBJ2-3; 9 nucleotides agree with TRBD1. Sample: CD8+ T cells sorted from PBMCs, taken 10 days after the yellow fever booster vaccination. The receptor's source is a man younger than 30 who received the YFV17D yellow fever vaccine. CDR3 in DNA: TGTGCCAGCAGCGCCTTGGGGACAGGGAGGCGTAAAGATACGCAGTATTTT. This translates into CASSALGTGRRKDTQYF.